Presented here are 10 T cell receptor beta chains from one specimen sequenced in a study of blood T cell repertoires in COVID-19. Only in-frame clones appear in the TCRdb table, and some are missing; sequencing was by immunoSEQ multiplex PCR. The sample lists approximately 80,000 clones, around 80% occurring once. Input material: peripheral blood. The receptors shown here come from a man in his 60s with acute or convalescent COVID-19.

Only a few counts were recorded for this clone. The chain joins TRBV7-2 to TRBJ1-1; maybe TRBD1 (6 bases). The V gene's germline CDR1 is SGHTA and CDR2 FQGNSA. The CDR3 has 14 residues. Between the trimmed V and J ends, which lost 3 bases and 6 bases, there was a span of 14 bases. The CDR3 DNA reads TGTGCCAGCAGCTTCGATACAGGGTCGGCTGAAGCTTTCTTT. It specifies CASSFDTGSAEAFF.

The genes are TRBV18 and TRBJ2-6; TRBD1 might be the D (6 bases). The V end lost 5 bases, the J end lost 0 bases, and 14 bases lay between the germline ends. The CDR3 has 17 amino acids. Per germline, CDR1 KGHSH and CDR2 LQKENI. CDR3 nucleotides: TGTGCCAGCTCAGCAAGCCCGACAGGCTCTGGGGCCAACGTCCTGACTTTC. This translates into CASSASPTGSGANVLTF.

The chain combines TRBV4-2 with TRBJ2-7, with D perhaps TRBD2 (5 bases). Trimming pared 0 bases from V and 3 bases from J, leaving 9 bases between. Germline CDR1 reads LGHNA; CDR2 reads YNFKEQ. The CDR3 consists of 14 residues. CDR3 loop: CASSQDWTDYEQYF. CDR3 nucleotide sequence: TGTGCCAGCAGCCAAGACTGGACTGACTACGAGCAGTACTTC.

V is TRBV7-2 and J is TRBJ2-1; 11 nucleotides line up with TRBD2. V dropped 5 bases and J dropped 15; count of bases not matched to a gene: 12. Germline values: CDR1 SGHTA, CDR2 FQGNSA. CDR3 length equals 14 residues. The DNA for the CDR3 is TGTGCCAGCAGCGGAGGGACTAGCGGCGTTGGCGGGTTCTTC. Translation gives CASSGGTSGVGGFF.

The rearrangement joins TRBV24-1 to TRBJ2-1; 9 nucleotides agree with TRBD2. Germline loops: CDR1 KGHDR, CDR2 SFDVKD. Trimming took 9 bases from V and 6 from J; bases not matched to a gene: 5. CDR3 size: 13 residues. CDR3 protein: CATGGRAGNEQFF. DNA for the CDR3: TGTGCCACCGGCGGGAGGGCGGGCAATGAGCAGTTCTTC.

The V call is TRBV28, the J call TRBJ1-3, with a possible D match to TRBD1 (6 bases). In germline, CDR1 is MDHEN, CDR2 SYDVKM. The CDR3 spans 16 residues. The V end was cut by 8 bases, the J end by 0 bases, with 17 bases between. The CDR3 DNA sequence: TGTGCCAGCTGGGCGGCAGGGGTTTCCTCTGGAAACACCATATATTTT. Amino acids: CASWAAGVSSGNTIYF. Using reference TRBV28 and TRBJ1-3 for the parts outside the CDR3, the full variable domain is DVKVTQSSRYLVKRTGEKVFLECVQDMDHENMFWYRQDPGLGLRLIYFSYDVKMKEKGDIPEGYSVSREKKERFSLILESASTNQTSMYLCASWAAGVSSGNTIYFGEGSWLTVV.

In nucleotides, the CDR3 is TGTGCCAGCAGCGTGGGGGGACTAGCGGGAAGAGATACGCAGTATTTT. Protein: CASSVGGLAGRDTQYF. This chain connects TRBV9 to TRBJ2-3, with 13 nucleotides matching TRBD2. V shed 2 bases and J 5 bases; nucleotides not matched to a gene: 5. In germline, CDR1 is SGDLS, CDR2 YYNGEE. The CDR3 totals 16 residues.

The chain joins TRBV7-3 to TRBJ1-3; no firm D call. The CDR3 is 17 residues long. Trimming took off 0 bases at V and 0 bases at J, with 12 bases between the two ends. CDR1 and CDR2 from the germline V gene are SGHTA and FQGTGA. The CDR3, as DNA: TGTGCCAGCAGCTTAACCGGCGGCACCACCTCTGGAAACACCATATATTTT. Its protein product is CASSLTGGTTSGNTIYF.

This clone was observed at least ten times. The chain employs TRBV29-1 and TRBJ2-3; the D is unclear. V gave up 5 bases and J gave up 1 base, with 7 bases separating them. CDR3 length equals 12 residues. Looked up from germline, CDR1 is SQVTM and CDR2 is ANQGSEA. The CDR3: CSVRTGTDTQYF. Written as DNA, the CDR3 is TGCAGCGTTCGAACTGGCACAGATACGCAGTATTTT.

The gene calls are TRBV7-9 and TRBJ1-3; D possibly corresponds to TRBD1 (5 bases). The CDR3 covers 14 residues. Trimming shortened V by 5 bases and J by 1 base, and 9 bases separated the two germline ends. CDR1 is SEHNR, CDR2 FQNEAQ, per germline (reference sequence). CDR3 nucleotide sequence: TGTGCCAGCAGCCCCAGGGTTTCTGGAAACACCATATATTTT. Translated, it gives CASSPRVSGNTIYF. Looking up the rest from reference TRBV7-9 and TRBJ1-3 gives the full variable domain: DTGVSQNPRHKITKRGQNVTFRCDPISEHNRLYWYRQTLGQGPEFLTYFQNEAQLEKSRLLSDRFSAERPKGSFSTLEIQRTEQGDSAMYLCASSPRVSGNTIYFGEGSWLTVV.